This T cell receptor (beta chain) was sequenced in a study of T-cell memory formation after mild COVID-19 (dated by TCRdb to the early 2020s). For context, the study as a whole: TCR sequence clusters from the two donors were found to be largely donor specific. In two donors, T-cell clones that expanded and contracted after mild COVID-19 were followed by sequencing TCRalpha and TCRbeta repertoires longitudinally. The cohort was made up of two young adult volunteers, one female and one male, who were previously healthy.

The listed sequencing device is Illumina NovaSeq 6000. TCRalpha and TCRbeta cDNA libraries were built by 5'RACE with constant-segment primers, adding sample barcodes and unique molecular identifiers. RNA was extracted from every sample with Trizol reagent. Amplification of the libraries took two PCR steps, and the second step added a second sample barcode plus Illumina TruSeq adapters. Sequencing of libraries was performed on an Illumina NovaSeq with 2 x 150 bp paired-end reads. The original methods were these. Demultiplexing of reads and collapsing into UMI-guided consensus sequences were performed with migec v1.2.7. Using mixcr v2.1.11, the UMI consensuses were aligned to TRA and TRB V and J templates and assembled into clonotypes. Expanded or contracted clonotypes were those called significant by both edgeR and NoisET, with noise models trained on biological replicates. For edgeR calls, a false discovery rate-adjusted p below 0.01 and a log2 fold-change threshold of 1 were applied. PCA with hierarchical clustering of max-normalized trajectories of the 1000 most abundant clonotypes was used as exploratory dynamics analysis. The CD4 or CD8 phenotype of responding clones was assigned using the separately sequenced CD4+ and CD8+ repertoires. TCRdb redid the processing of the public reads, applying fastp at Q25 and MiXCR, and retained in-frame beta chains. For every CDR3 protein sequence, its rows merge into one entry that carries the most common genes and DNA. It is TCRdb's table, rather than the study itself, that gives the V and J calls and clone size. The sample table shows fewer than 350,000 distinct CDR3 sequences, and about a sixth are seen once. In total, the top ten clones hold 23% of the sample.

CDR3 length: 14 amino acids, cysteine to phenylalanine. The only DNA kept is the CDR3, 42 bases in frame from the first base. Trimming at the junction amounts to 4 bases on V and 8 bases on J, and the germline ends lie 17 bases apart. The germline V gene (reference sequence) sets CDR1 to LGHDT and CDR2 to YNNKEL. The full study reports these points: Some responding clones were detected in pre-infection memory, suggesting pre-existing cross-reactive memory T cells joined the SARS-CoV-2 response. Whether the second-wave clones peaking on day 37 were SARS-CoV-2 specific was not confirmed. Contracting CD4+ clones were found mainly in CM and EM memory subsets, while CD8+ clones were enriched in EMRA. The study included only a couple of mild cases, and larger cohorts that include severe cases with pre-infection samples were judged to be necessary. Clones contracting from day 15 to 85 had balanced CD4/CD8 phenotypes, while a second wave expanding from day 15 to 37 was biased towards CD4+.

Concerning this clonotype itself: The target of this receptor is not known. No much larger clone is present one base from it, and per-base qualities are unavailable.

Ficoll-Paque density gradient centrifugation was the method used to isolate PBMCs. The V and J genes are TRBV3-1 and TRBJ1-1, with no D gene named confidently. The receptor was isolated from a man between 18 and 29 years old who had mild COVID-19 (a few samples of this study predate the infection). The sample titles of this study are shuffled in the database, so cell type and time point are left out; the donor was told from shared clones. Sequencing used PBMCs or a T cell subset sorted from them (not recorded which). The sequence in DNA is TGTGCCAGCAGCCCCCTTTTGCAGTCGTCAGAAGCTTTCTTT. This gives the protein CASSPLLQSSEAFF.